The 29 T cell receptor beta chains below come from one sample, sequenced in a study of control samples from healthy donors and cancer patients. This table comes from immunoSEQ multiplex PCR, and its TCRdb copy is limited to in-frame clones, with some not included. The table records 45,000 or so clones, 91% of them present only once. The sample taken for sequencing was PBMCs. These receptors all come from a woman aged 40-49 years with head and neck cancer.

V and J are TRBV18 and TRBJ1-1; D is unclear. CDR3 length: 15 amino acids. Trimming removed 0 bases at V and 1 base at J, with 9 bases between. Germline V CDR1 and CDR2: KGHSH, LQKENI. The CDR3 coding sequence is TGTGCCAGCTCACCACCGGAGGGTCGGAACACTGAAGCTTTCTTT. Protein product: CASSPPEGRNTEAFF.

The sample holds one count of this clone. The genes are TRBV30 and TRBJ1-2, with a weak D call TRBD1 (5 bases). V gave up 3 bases and J gave up 4 bases, with 21 bases separating them. Germline CDR1 reads GTSNPN; CDR2 reads SVGIG (reference sequence). This CDR3 is 16 amino acids long. DNA for the CDR3: TGTGCCTGGAGGATAATCCGAGGGGAGACGGGCTATGGCTACACCTTC. Encoded protein: CAWRIIRGETGYGYTF.

The chain employs TRBV7-9 and TRBJ2-7; TRBD2 might be the D (6 bases). The CDR3 contains 16 residues. Per the germline V gene, CDR1 is SEHNR and CDR2 is FQNEAQ (reference sequence). The V and J ends lost 2 bases and 5 bases respectively, with 19 bases between them. The CDR3 sequence is CASSLYRGTLIHEQYF. The CDR3 region has the DNA TGTGCCAGCAGCTTATACCGCGGGACTCTAATCCACGAGCAGTACTTC.

The chain is built from TRBV11-2 and TRBJ1-5; D possibly corresponds to TRBD1 (6 bases). This CDR3 spans 13 amino acids. V lost 5 bases and J 7 bases, leaving 12 bases between the germline ends. Germline V gives CDR1 SGHAT, CDR2 FQNNGV. CDR3 bases: TGTGCCAGCAGCCTAGGGGGGGGGCAGCCCCAGCATTTT. It translates to CASSLGGGQPQHF.

The chain couples TRBV29-1 to TRBJ1-1; TRBD1 might be the D (6 bases). Trimming left V 6 bases short and J 6 bases short, with 11 bases between. CDR1 and CDR2 (germline): SQVTM, ANQGSEA. This CDR3 has 11 residues. The CDR3 is CSVYRDAEAFF. DNA of the CDR3: TGCAGCGTCTACAGGGACGCTGAAGCTTTCTTT.

This clone appeared once. The gene calls are TRBV4-1 and TRBJ1-6; D unresolved. CDR3 length: 18 amino acids. Germline V lookup: CDR1 MGHRA, CDR2 YSYEKL. V was clipped by 0 bases and J by 0 bases, with 12 bases between them. Here the CDR3 DNA reads TGCGCCAGCAGCCAAGAGAGAGGAATCAGCTCCTATAATTCACCCCTCCACTTT. Translated: CASSQERGISSYNSPLHF.

This chain links TRBV6-2 or TRBV6-3 with TRBJ2-6; D gene uncertain. The V gene's germline CDR1 is MNHEY and CDR2 SVGEGT. Deletions cut 2 bases from V and 0 bases from J, with 2 bases between. The CDR3 loop spans 14 amino acids. CDR3 loop: CASSYDSGANVLTF. DNA of the CDR3: TGTGCCAGCAGTTACGACTCTGGGGCCAACGTCCTGACTTTC.

The rearrangement joins TRBV28 to TRBJ1-5; 9 bases align to TRBD1. Looked up from germline, CDR1 is MDHEN and CDR2 is SYDVKM. After removal of 6 bases from V and 4 bases from J, the junction contained 7 bases not matched to a gene. The CDR3 consists of 15 residues. The chain's CDR3 is CASSQLGTGNQPQHF. The CDR3 DNA is TGTGCCAGCAGCCAACTTGGGACAGGGAATCAGCCCCAGCATTTT.

The chain carries TRBV5-6 and TRBJ1-1; D not resolved. CDR1 is SGHDT, CDR2 YYEEEE, per germline. CDR3 length: 14 residues. Deletions cut 8 bases from V and 5 bases from J, with 19 bases between. Written as DNA, the CDR3 is TGTGCCAGTACCCACCAAGGGAGACGGACTGAAGCTTTCTTT. Translation gives CASTHQGRRTEAFF.

V and J are TRBV19 and TRBJ2-4; 16 bases line up with TRBD2. Germline CDR1 LNHDA, CDR2 SQIVND (reference sequence). The CDR3 loop spans 18 amino acids. J lost 0 bases, V lost 4 bases, and 3 bases had no gene match. DNA for the CDR3: TGTGCCAGTAGTACCGGGACTAGCGGGGGGGTAGCCAAAAACATTCAGTACTTC. As protein: CASSTGTSGGVAKNIQYF.

The chain links TRBV7-6 to TRBJ2-5, with a tentative D call TRBD1 (6 bases). The CDR3 contains 15 residues. Trimming took off 0 bases at V and 2 bases at J, with 10 bases between the two ends. The V gene's germline CDR1 is SGHVS and CDR2 FNYEAQ. In nucleotides, the CDR3 is TGTGCCAGCAGCTTAGCGGTAACAGGGCAAGAGACCCAGTACTTC. Its protein is CASSLAVTGQETQYF.

This clone was observed a single time. The V and J genes are TRBV5-4 and TRBJ2-5; D is possibly TRBD2 (6 bases). This CDR3 has 15 residues. V was cut by 0 bases and J by 4 bases, with 13 bases left in between. CDR1 is SGHNT and CDR2 is YYREEE in the germline V gene (reference sequence). DNA for the CDR3: TGTGCCAGCAGCTTGGATTGGGGCGGGACAGAGACCCAGTACTTC. Its translation is CASSLDWGGTETQYF.

The genes are TRBV27 and TRBJ2-1, with D possibly TRBD2 on 6 matching bases. CDR1 and CDR2 (germline): MNHEY, SMNVEV (reference sequence). The length of the CDR3 is 14 residues. V gave up 3 bases and J gave up 8 bases, with 14 bases separating them. The CDR3 reads CASSFVGGKDEQFF. The CDR3 DNA sequence: TGTGCCAGCAGTTTTGTGGGGGGTAAAGATGAGCAGTTCTTC.

J is TRBJ1-2 and V is TRBV5-1; no firm D call. The CDR3 covers 14 residues. Per germline, CDR1 SGHRS and CDR2 YFSETQ. V lost 6 bases and J lost 3, with 15 bases in between. The DNA of the CDR3 is TGCGCCAGCACCCGTCAAGGGTCTGACTATGGCTACACCTTC. Translated, it gives CASTRQGSDYGYTF. Full variable domain (outside the CDR3, taken from reference TRBV5-1 and TRBJ1-2): KAGVTQTPRYLIKTRGQQVTLSCSPISGHRSVSWYQQTPGQGLQFLFEYFSETQRNKGNFPGRFSGRQFSNSRSEMNVSTLELGDSALYLCASTRQGSDYGYTFGSGTRLTVV.

The rearrangement uses TRBV28 and TRBJ1-2; D gene unclear. The CDR3 covers 13 residues. Germline V gene data show CDR1 as MDHEN and CDR2 as SYDVKM. V gave up 5 bases and J gave up 7 bases, with 14 bases separating them. This CDR3 is CASSRPGKGGYTF. The CDR3 DNA reads as TGTGCCAGCAGTCGCCCGGGTAAGGGTGGCTACACCTTC.

V is TRBV5-1 and J is TRBJ2-7; D is perhaps TRBD2 (6 bases). Trimming pared 0 bases from V and 4 bases from J, leaving 11 bases between. CDR3 size: 14 residues. Germline lookup yields CDR1 SGHRS and CDR2 YFSETQ. CDR3 sequence: CASSLGDFGYEQYF. Written as DNA, the CDR3 is TGCGCCAGCAGCTTGGGGGACTTCGGGTACGAGCAGTACTTC.

This chain links TRBV6-5 with TRBJ1-1; D call uncertain. Germline CDR1 and CDR2: MNHEY and SVGAGI. The CDR3 loop spans 12 amino acids. Trimming cost V 6 bases and J 4 bases, with 9 bases left between them. The CDR3 is CASRGIRTEAFF. CDR3 DNA: TGTGCCAGCAGGGGAATCCGCACTGAAGCTTTCTTT.

The V and J genes are TRBV3-1 (or the pseudogene TRBV3-2) and TRBJ1-4; TRBD1 aligns across 11 bases. The CDR3 runs 17 residues. V was pared by 6 bases and J by 2 bases, with 8 bases of the junction left unmatched. Germline CDR1 is LGHDT and CDR2 is YNNKEL (reference sequence). CDR3 sequence: CASSPLGQGATNEKLFF. DNA for the CDR3: TGTGCCAGCAGTCCATTAGGACAGGGGGCCACTAATGAAAAACTGTTTTTT.

The chain is built from TRBV10-3 and TRBJ2-7, with 8 bases fitting TRBD2. The CDR3 contains 16 residues. CDR1 ENHRY and CDR2 SYGVKD come from the germline V gene. The ends lost 2 bases at V and 4 bases at J; junction bases unmatched: 10. CDR3 sequence: CAISEREGPWGYEQYF. The CDR3 DNA follows: TGTGCCATCAGTGAGCGGGAGGGCCCATGGGGGTACGAGCAGTACTTC.

The chain is built from TRBV9 and TRBJ2-1; TRBD2 matches at 16 bases. V was pared by 0 bases and J by 0 bases, with 3 bases of the junction left unmatched. The CDR3 is 19 residues long. Germline CDR1 SGDLS, CDR2 YYNGEE. CDR3 loop: CASSVVGLAGGTSYNEQFF. The CDR3 DNA sequence: TGTGCCAGCAGCGTAGTGGGACTAGCGGGGGGGACCTCCTACAATGAGCAGTTCTTC.

The rearrangement joins TRBV3-1 (or the pseudogene TRBV3-2) to TRBJ2-3; D remains ambiguous. Germline loops: CDR1 LGHDT, CDR2 YNNKEL (reference sequence). V gave up 0 bases and J gave up 7 bases, with 8 bases separating them. The CDR3 has 13 residues. CDR3 coding DNA: TGTGCCAGCAGCCAAGATAGTGGGTATACGCAGTATTTT. Protein: CASSQDSGYTQYF.

The chain has TRBV4-1 and TRBJ1-2; D remains unclear. CDR3 size: 17 residues. CDR1 is MGHRA, CDR2 YSYEKL, per germline. With 1 base removed from V and 3 bases from J, the gap between germline ends came to 18 bases. The CDR3 DNA reads TGCGCCAGCAGCCAAGGTCTCAGGCCCCAGGTAGACTATGGCTACACCTTC. Translating it yields CASSQGLRPQVDYGYTF.

V usage is TRBV2 and J usage is TRBJ2-7; possibly TRBD1 for D (6 bases). CDR1 and CDR2 from the germline V gene are SNHLY and FYNNEI. Trimming left V 3 bases short and J 3 bases short, with 15 bases between. The CDR3 spans 15 residues. The CDR3 coding sequence is TGTGCCAGCAGTGACCCCGGGACAAATATCTACGAGCAGTACTTC. Amino acid sequence: CASSDPGTNIYEQYF.

The chain carries TRBV27 and TRBJ1-1, with D hard to call. CDR1 and CDR2 from the germline V gene are MNHEY and SMNVEV (reference sequence). The CDR3 is 12 residues long. Trimming took off 4 bases at V and 5 bases at J, with 8 bases between the two ends. The CDR3 loop reads CASSYGGTEAFF. The CDR3 nucleotides read TGTGCCAGCAGTTACGGTGGGACTGAAGCTTTCTTT.

The chain combines TRBV28 with TRBJ2-1, with TRBD2 matching 8 bases. The J segment lost 1 base and the V segment lost 6 bases, leaving 8 bases of the junction unmatched. The CDR3 covers 16 residues. Germline V gives CDR1 MDHEN, CDR2 SYDVKM. The CDR3 sequence is CASRDLAGLSYNEQFF. The DNA of the CDR3 is TGTGCCAGCAGAGATCTAGCGGGCCTATCCTACAATGAGCAGTTCTTC.

The V gene is TRBV6-5, the J gene TRBJ2-3, with TRBD1 as a possible D gene (6 bases). V lost 7 bases and J lost 2, with 10 bases in between. CDR1 is MNHEY, CDR2 SVGAGI, per germline. The CDR3 runs 13 residues. The CDR3 protein is CASKDRHTDTQYF. In DNA form, the CDR3 reads TGTGCCAGCAAAGACAGGCACACAGATACGCAGTATTTT.

The chain has TRBV10-2 and TRBJ2-2; D is perhaps TRBD2 (6 bases). The CDR3 extends over 16 amino acids. Trimming pared 4 bases from V and 1 base from J, leaving 13 bases between. Per the germline V gene, CDR1 is WSHSY and CDR2 is SAAADI. The CDR3: CASSASGLLNTGELFF. The CDR3 DNA reads as TGCGCCAGCAGTGCCTCGGGACTCCTGAACACCGGGGAGCTGTTTTTT.

This chain uses TRBV10-1 with TRBJ2-7; D gene unclear. V was cut by 5 bases and J by 6 bases, with 5 bases left in between. The CDR3 is 10 amino acids. Germline CDR1 WNHNN, CDR2 SYGVQD (reference sequence). This chain's CDR3 is CASSRAEQYF. Here the CDR3 DNA reads TGCGCCAGCAGTAGGGCCGAGCAGTACTTC.

Here the CDR3 DNA reads TGTGCCAGCTCACTTGCCGCCGGGACAGGTTCCAACGAGCAGTACTTC. Residues: CASSLAAGTGSNEQYF. The chain combines TRBV18 with TRBJ2-7; 8 bases are shared with TRBD1. CDR1 is KGHSH, CDR2 LQKENI, per germline. The CDR3 consists of 16 residues. With 4 bases clipped from V and 5 bases from J, the junction kept 13 bases outside the gene matches.